This T cell receptor (beta chain) was identified in a study of CD4 T cells in relation to SARS-CoV-2 and coronaviruses. Background on the study: ViraFEST: approximately nine-day antigen culture of PBMCs, then TCR beta CDR3 sequencing. Negative control cultures got HIV-1 Nef peptides or no peptide.

Measured with immunoSEQ multiplex PCR; TCRdb has only the in-frame clones, and not every one. The data hold roughly 21,000 clones, with about three quarters observed a single time. This clone has more than one count but fewer than ten. The antigen remains undetermined. V was clipped by 5 bases and J by 3 bases, with 8 bases between them. CDR1 is GTSNPN and CDR2 is SVGIG in the germline V gene (reference sequence). The CDR3 extends over 12 amino acids. The unexposed donors gave CD4+ T cells in about 2011-2018, prior to COVID-19. Isolation of CD4+ T cells took place after around 11 days in culture. Cells permitting, SARS-CoV-2 S/N and four cold-coronavirus spikes were tested on unexposed-donor CD4+ T cells.

Sequenced: CD4+ T cells from PBMCs, cultured in vitro. The gene calls are TRBV30 and TRBJ1-3; the D gene is possibly TRBD1 (5 bases). The TCR was taken from a human donor in good health. The CDR3 nucleotides read TGTGCCTGGGGGACTGGTGGAAACACCATATATTTT. Residues: CAWGTGGNTIYF.